These 31 T cell receptor beta chains were sequenced from one sample in a study. In TCRdb, the 5' RACE reads were re-called with MiXCR into one record per CDR3 protein. The sample has more than 7,000 distinct CDR3 sequences, roughly 37% seen once; the top ten hold approximately 4.5%. What was sequenced was memory CD4+ T cells sorted from blood. Noted subset: memory CD4+ T cells, CD4+CD45RO+CD25-. The receptors were gathered from a female donor with breast cancer.

As to this clonotype: This clone may be a read error of a much larger clone one base away. The chain has TRBV7-2 and TRBJ1-1; D remains unclear. The CDR3 runs 14 residues. The V end was cut by 4 bases, the J end by 4 bases, with 13 bases between. Germline CDR1 SGHTA, CDR2 FQGNSA. For the CDR3, the DNA is TGTGCCAGCAGCTCGGGCGGGATGGCCACTGAAGCTTTCTTT. Encoded protein: CASSSGGMATEAFF.

A remark on this clonotype: A much larger clone sits a single nucleotide away, making a read error possible. The chain carries TRBV5-1 and TRBJ2-1; 7 bases are a match to TRBD2. CDR1 is SGHRS and CDR2 is YFSETQ in the germline V gene. This CDR3 has 15 amino acids. The CDR3 bases are TGCGCCAGCAGCTCGCGGGAGAATATCTACAATGAGCAGTTATTC. Its translation is CASSSRENIYNEQLF.

This chain uses TRBV11-2 with TRBJ2-3; TRBD1 agrees at 9 bases. CDR3 length: 17 residues. Germline loops: CDR1 SGHAT, CDR2 FQNNGV. Unmatched junction bases numbered 15, after V lost 6 bases and J lost 5 bases. The CDR3 coding sequence is TGTGCCAGCAGGGGAACCGGGACAGGGTATTACGGAGATACGCAGTATTTT. Its protein product is CASRGTGTGYYGDTQYF.

V gene TRBV6-1 combines with J gene TRBJ1-6; TRBD1 matches at 7 bases. V was pared by 7 bases and J by 5 bases, with 8 bases of the junction left unmatched. Looked up from germline, CDR1 is MNHNS and CDR2 is SASEGT. CDR3 length: 15 amino acids. CDR3 sequence reads: CASTSRQGNNSPLHF. The CDR3 nucleotides read TGTGCCAGCACCAGTAGACAGGGAAATAATTCACCCCTCCACTTT.

This chain links TRBV4-3 with TRBJ2-4; 7 bases are a match to TRBD2. The CDR3 has 16 amino acids. Germline V gives CDR1 LGHNA, CDR2 YSLEER. Trimming cost V 2 bases and J 9 bases; bases outside gene matches: 13. The CDR3 DNA sequence: TGCGCCAGCAGCCAAACTGCCGGGACTACTGTTCTCATTCAGTACTTC. This translates into CASSQTAGTTVLIQYF.

This clonotype occurred a few times. The chain combines TRBV20-1 with TRBJ1-2, with D perhaps TRBD1 (6 bases). V shed 6 bases and J shed 7 bases, with 18 bases lying between them. There are 13 residues in the CDR3. The germline V gene encodes CDR1 DFQATT and CDR2 SNEGSKA (reference sequence). CDR3 DNA: TGCAGTGCGCCCGCGGGGGCTATGGGTGGCTACACCTTC. Translation: CSAPAGAMGGYTF.

The chain is built from TRBV7-9 and TRBJ1-1; no reliable D call. Deletions cut 3 bases from V and 6 bases from J, with 14 bases between. Germline V lookup: CDR1 SEHNR, CDR2 FQNEAQ (reference sequence). This CDR3 comprises 14 residues. CDR3 residues: CASSFDPARAEAFF. For the CDR3, the DNA is TGTGCCAGCAGCTTTGATCCGGCCAGAGCTGAAGCTTTCTTT.

The V call is TRBV12-5, the J call TRBJ1-1; 9 bases are a match to TRBD1. The V and J ends lost 4 bases and 5 bases, in that order; junction bases with no gene match: 8. The CDR3 runs 15 residues. CDR1 and CDR2 (germline): LGHNT, FRNRAP. Here the CDR3 DNA reads TGTGCTAGTGGTTCGATAGTGGGACAGGGAACTGAAGCTTTCTTT. Translating it yields CASGSIVGQGTEAFF.

The J gene is TRBJ1-2, the V gene TRBV30; 11 bases agree with TRBD1. CDR1 is GTSNPN and CDR2 is SVGIG in the germline V gene (reference sequence). CDR3 length: 12 amino acids. The J segment lost 7 bases and the V segment lost 5 bases, leaving 3 bases of the junction unmatched. The CDR3 region is CAWRTGGFGYTF. DNA for the CDR3: TGTGCCTGGCGGACAGGGGGCTTTGGCTACACCTTC.

The chain is built from TRBV20-1 and TRBJ1-1; no reliable D call. Looked up from germline, CDR1 is DFQATT and CDR2 is SNEGSKA (reference sequence). The V end lost 0 bases, the J end lost 6 bases, and 14 bases lay between the germline ends. This CDR3 region has 14 residues. The CDR3 here is CSARDSGLRAEAFF. CDR3 DNA: TGCAGTGCTAGAGATTCGGGTCTAAGGGCTGAAGCTTTCTTT.

In this sample, this clonotype turned up a few times. The chain employs TRBV6-2 or TRBV6-3 and TRBJ1-1, with D unresolved. This CDR3 has 12 amino acids. V lost 7 bases and J 4 bases, leaving 10 bases between the germline ends. Germline loops: CDR1 MNHEY, CDR2 SVGEGT. The CDR3 coding sequence is TGTGCCAGCACACAGTACGGCACTGAAGCTTTCTTT. Protein sequence: CASTQYGTEAFF.

The chain combines TRBV4-1 with TRBJ1-4; no firm D call. CDR1 is MGHRA, CDR2 YSYEKL, per germline. This CDR3 has 13 residues. V lost 1 base to trimming and J lost 8 bases, with 8 bases between them. Written as DNA, the CDR3 is TGCGCCAGCAGCCAAGGCACGCAGGAAAAACTGTTTTTT. Protein product: CASSQGTQEKLFF.

The rearrangement links TRBV5-1 to TRBJ2-1, with D hard to call. The V end lost 4 bases, the J end lost 8 bases, and 19 bases lay between the germline ends. Germline V CDR1 and CDR2: SGHRS, YFSETQ. The CDR3 is 15 amino acids. The CDR3 coding sequence is TGCGCCAGCAGCGCTCAAGGGTCCCTCCGGGATGAGCAGTTCTTC. The encoded protein is CASSAQGSLRDEQFF.

The sample holds one count of this clonotype. The genes are TRBV6-2 or TRBV6-3 and TRBJ2-5; TRBD2 aligns across 12 bases. With 6 bases clipped from V and 1 base from J, the junction kept 3 bases outside the gene matches. This CDR3 contains 15 residues. Germline CDR1 reads MNHEY; CDR2 reads SVGEGT. Written as DNA, the CDR3 is TGTGCCAGCAGATCGGGACTAGCGGGCCAAGAGACCCAGTACTTC. Its translation: CASRSGLAGQETQYF.

This clonotype was seen only a few times. This chain links TRBV5-6 with TRBJ1-2; D unresolved. The CDR3 length is 15 residues. V was cut by 4 bases and J by 4 bases, with 17 bases left in between. Germline V gene data show CDR1 as SGHDT and CDR2 as YYEEEE. Here the CDR3 reads CASSGPGTNFYGYTF. In DNA form, the CDR3 reads TGTGCCAGCAGCGGACCGGGAACAAACTTCTATGGCTACACCTTC.

This clonotype was observed once. The CDR3 ends on some other residue instead of the conserved phenylalanine or tryptophan, so this is likely a read error. The gene calls are TRBV4-2 and TRBJ2-1, with D possibly called TRBD1 or TRBD2 (5 bases each). V dropped 1 base and J dropped 0 bases, with 16 bases sitting between them. Germline loops: CDR1 LGHNA, CDR2 YNFKEQ. This CDR3 contains 18 residues. CDR3 region: CASSQGGYRRSSYNEQFL. As DNA, the CDR3 is TGTGCCAGCAGCCAAGGGGGGTATAGAAGGAGCTCCTACAATGAGCAGTTCCTC.

The chain carries TRBV20-1 and TRBJ1-1, with D perhaps matching TRBD1 (6 bases). V lost 3 bases and J 1 base, leaving 9 bases between the germline ends. Germline loops: CDR1 DFQATT, CDR2 SNEGSKA (reference sequence). The CDR3 length is 13 residues. This CDR3 reads CSASAGANTEAFF. DNA for the CDR3: TGCAGTGCTAGCGCGGGGGCGAACACTGAAGCTTTCTTT.

As to this clonotype: One junction end disagrees with the germline gene, perhaps due to a read error. V and J are TRBV6-5 and TRBJ1-5, with TRBD1 identical over 7 bases. Germline CDR1 reads MNHEY; CDR2 reads SVGAGI. This CDR3 spans 13 amino acids. The DNA of the CDR3 is TGTGCCAGCAGCCCCGACAGGGATCAGCCTCAGCATTTT. Amino acid sequence: CASSPDRDQPQHF.

This chain uses TRBV5-1 with TRBJ1-2; TRBD1 matches at 7 bases. Germline CDR1 reads SGHRS; CDR2 reads YFSETQ. The CDR3 is 15 residues long. Trimming at V came to 2 bases and at J to 3 bases, leaving 7 bases not matched to a gene. The CDR3, as DNA: TGCGCCAGCAGCTTAGGGGGCGCGGATGACTATGGCTACACCTTC. This gives the protein CASSLGGADDYGYTF.

This rearrangement joins TRBV5-4 to TRBJ2-5, with D unresolved. The CDR3 spans 14 residues. Germline assignment: CDR1 SGHNT and CDR2 YYREEE (reference sequence). The V and J ends lost 2 bases and 4 bases respectively, with 12 bases between them. The CDR3 DNA follows: TGTGCCAGCAGCTTAATGGCAGGACGAGAGACCCAGTACTTC. Translation: CASSLMAGRETQYF.

This clonotype was seen a handful of times. This rearrangement joins TRBV4-1 to TRBJ2-3, with D unresolved. CDR3 size: 13 residues. V dropped 2 bases and J dropped 0 bases, with 3 bases sitting between them. Germline CDR1 reads MGHRA; CDR2 reads YSYEKL. The CDR3: CASSQTSTDTQYF. The CDR3 DNA sequence: TGCGCCAGCAGCCAAACTAGCACAGATACGCAGTATTTT.

This clonotype was found a few times. V usage is TRBV5-5 and J usage is TRBJ2-5; TRBD2 matches 7 bases. In germline, CDR1 is SGHKS, CDR2 YYEKEE (reference sequence). With V trimmed by 4 bases and J by 5 bases, 11 bases remained unmatched. The CDR3 totals 15 residues. The CDR3 bases are TGTGCCAGCAGCCCCCGGGCGGGAGAGGTGGAGACCCAGTACTTC. Its protein is CASSPRAGEVETQYF.

This clonotype showed up just a few times. In DNA form, the CDR3 reads TGTGCCAGCACCCACCCCCGGGTGAATGAGCAGTTCTTC. It yields the protein CASTHPRVNEQFF. V gene TRBV6-2 or TRBV6-3 combines with J gene TRBJ2-1, with D uncertain. V gave up 7 bases and J gave up 7 bases, with 14 bases separating them. CDR3 length equals 13 residues. CDR1 is MNHEY and CDR2 is SVGEGT in the germline V gene.

CDR3 protein: CASSPLAGVIPDTQYF. The CDR3 bases are TGCGCCAGCAGCCCTTTAGCGGGAGTGATCCCAGATACGCAGTATTTT. The rearrangement uses TRBV5-1 and TRBJ2-3; 9 bases align to TRBD2. The V gene's germline CDR1 is SGHRS and CDR2 YFSETQ. This CDR3 comprises 16 residues. J lost 4 bases, V lost 4 bases, and 10 bases had no gene match.

This clonotype occurred a few times. V is TRBV5-1 and J is TRBJ1-6; TRBD1 matches at 7 bases. Germline V gene lookup returns CDR1 SGHRS and CDR2 YFSETQ. CDR3 length equals 13 residues. After removal of 4 bases from V and 8 bases from J, the junction contained 3 bases not matched to a gene. This chain's CDR3 is CASSRDRDSPLHF. CDR3 bases: TGCGCCAGCAGCCGTGACAGGGATTCACCCCTCCACTTT. Variable domain in full (rest from reference TRBV5-1 and TRBJ1-6): KAGVTQTPRYLIKTRGQQVTLSCSPISGHRSVSWYQQTPGQGLQFLFEYFSETQRNKGNFPGRFSGRQFSNSRSEMNVSTLELGDSALYLCASSRDRDSPLHFGNGTRLTVT.

The chain recombines TRBV7-9 with TRBJ1-2, with 7 positions matching TRBD1. The ends lost 4 bases at V and 5 bases at J; junction bases unmatched: 10. The CDR3 is made up of 15 amino acids. Germline CDR1 and CDR2: SEHNR and FQNEAQ (reference sequence). DNA for the CDR3: TGTGCCAGCAGCTCACGACAGGGTGGGGAGTATGGCTACACCTTC. Encoded protein: CASSSRQGGEYGYTF.

In regard to this clonotype: A junction end diverges from the germline sequence, so it may reflect a read error. This chain joins TRBV30 and TRBJ2-3, with D perhaps TRBD2 (5 bases). The CDR3 is 12 residues long. Germline CDR1 and CDR2: GTSNPN and SVGIG (reference sequence). CDR3 region: CAWSLVEDTQDF. The DNA of the CDR3 is TGTGCCTGGAGTCTCGTGGAGGATACGCAGGATTTT.

The CDR3 spells CASSIKDYGYTF. The CDR3, as DNA: TGCGCCAGCAGTATTAAGGACTATGGCTACACCTTC. The chain has TRBV10-2 and TRBJ1-2; no reliable D call. CDR1 is WSHSY and CDR2 is SAAADI in the germline V gene. The CDR3 runs 12 residues. Deletions cut 5 bases from V and 3 bases from J, with 7 bases between.

The V call is TRBV4-3, the J call TRBJ2-1; D gene uncertain. The V and J ends lost 0 bases and 12 bases respectively, with 9 bases between them. The germline CDR1 and CDR2 sequences are LGHNA and YSLEER. The length of the CDR3 is 12 residues. The CDR3 DNA sequence: TGCGCCAGCAGCCAAGATAGAAGATTGCAGTTCTTC. Translating gives CASSQDRRLQFF.

The chain has TRBV2 and TRBJ1-4; tentatively, D is TRBD1 (5 bases). From germline, CDR1 is SNHLY and CDR2 FYNNEI. The ends were cut back, 4 bases at V and 0 bases at J, with 15 bases in the middle. The CDR3 is made up of 17 amino acids. DNA for the CDR3: TGTGCCAGCAGTGGATCGACAGAAACGCCAACTAATGAAAAACTGTTTTTT. Translating gives CASSGSTETPTNEKLFF.

The sample holds a few counts of this clonotype. This chain connects TRBV2 to TRBJ1-5; D remains unclear. Trimming cost V 7 bases and J 6 bases, with 16 bases left between them. The CDR3 has 14 amino acids. Germline-derived CDR1 and CDR2 are SNHLY and FYNNEI. The CDR3 DNA reads TGTGCCAGCACAAGAACCGGTGGAGGTCAGCCCCAGCATTTT. Its translation is CASTRTGGGQPQHF.